This T cell receptor beta chain was observed in a study of tissue T cells after allogeneic stem cell transplantation (dated by TCRdb to the early 2020s). For the study in its entirety: TCR beta repertoires were profiled across many tissues obtained from research autopsies of patients with and without GVHD, as well as in mouse models of GVHD. The human arm was a prospective observational study without blinding or randomization.

The time point label of this sample denotes: mouse harvest day 14 after allogeneic transplant. Mouse grafts consisting of 10^7 T-cell-depleted bone marrow cells combined with 10^6 splenic CD5+ T cells were administered by tail vein injection. GVHD in mice was modeled with a major MHC-mismatch B6 (H2b) into BALB/c (H2d) model, and tissues were profiled at day 7 or 14. On day 7 or 14 post-transplant, mouse tissues and retro-orbital blood were harvested with separate sterile tools for each animal, and livers were flushed beforehand. Before genomic DNA was isolated with the DNeasy Blood & Tissue Kit, mouse tissues were minced with razor blades in buffered saline. Library preparation used the immunoSEQ multiplex PCR assay. Adaptive Biotechnologies performed TCRbeta CDR3 sequencing at survey depth and reported CDR3 sequences, V/J genes, productive frequency, and template counts. Amplification of TCR beta CDR3 regions started from genomic DNA instead of RNA. The authors' pipeline ran thus. Jensen-Shannon divergence was used to quantify pairwise repertoire overlap between tissues, with a value of 1 indicating complete divergence and a value of 0 indicating identical repertoires. Based on pairwise JSD values, tissues were grouped by single-linkage agglomerative hierarchical clustering, and the results were shown as dendrograms. GLIPH2 was run on all patient samples with simulation_depth 1000, kmer_min_depth 3 and cdr3_length_cutoff 8, and groups with more than two unique CDR3s were retained. A standardized tissue-overlap score was generated by extrapolating Jaccard GLIPH-group overlap across patients to a standard repertoire size of 1000 clones. To look at how diversity was associated with clinical or experimental variables, linear mixed-effect models were used, with tissue treated as a fixed effect and individual treated as a random effect. The clones in this table, taken by TCRdb from immuneACCESS, are in-frame only. Not every clone is retained; where verified, under half of the shortfall comes from an unresolved V gene, and the cause of the rest is unknown. That table supplies the V and J calls and clone size; D and trimming were determined from the DNA. This sample is represented by approximately 2,000 clones; approximately 47% of them were singletons. 35% to 40% of the sample rests with the top ten.

Note on this clone: No cognate antigen has been identified for it. Gene names and germline sequences here are the mouse ones. The CDR3 is cut off 1 residue early in the read; its end comes from the germline J gene.

Trimming takes 1 base from V and 0 bases from J, and the germline ends sit 8 bases apart. The germline V gene gives CDR1 as SGHSN and CDR2 as HYEKVE. Measured from the cysteine to the phenylalanine, the CDR3 is 14 residues long. Sequencing covers 39 bases of the CDR3, shown here with the frame starting at base 1. What the authors observed across the whole study: Not many T cell clones showed up in more than one patient, yet clustering based on motifs uncovered repertoire signatures that were shared across patients in a tissue-specific way. In both patients and mice, T cells from blood and spleen picked up only a limited part of the TCR repertoire that was detected in tissues. Which tissue TCRs were alloreactive or antigen-specific was not determined in the study, and some clones might have been persisting host cells. Sampling depth was acknowledged as a limitation, and the patient cohort was both small and clinically heterogeneous. Within patients, how anatomically similar the tissues were was a key factor in shaping TCR repertoire composition, regardless of disease or transplant status.

This sequence uses TRBV12-1 and TRBJ1-1, with the D gene not confidently named. The sequence was obtained from a female BALB/c mouse given C57BL/6 T cells with graft-versus-host disease after an allogeneic hematopoietic cell transplant. Sequences were obtained from lymph node tissue. The DNA read from the CDR3 is TGTGCCAGCTCTCTACATCAATCAAACACAGAAGTCTTC. Its product reads: CASSLHQSNTEVF. The complete CDR3 sequence is CASSLHQSNTEVFF.